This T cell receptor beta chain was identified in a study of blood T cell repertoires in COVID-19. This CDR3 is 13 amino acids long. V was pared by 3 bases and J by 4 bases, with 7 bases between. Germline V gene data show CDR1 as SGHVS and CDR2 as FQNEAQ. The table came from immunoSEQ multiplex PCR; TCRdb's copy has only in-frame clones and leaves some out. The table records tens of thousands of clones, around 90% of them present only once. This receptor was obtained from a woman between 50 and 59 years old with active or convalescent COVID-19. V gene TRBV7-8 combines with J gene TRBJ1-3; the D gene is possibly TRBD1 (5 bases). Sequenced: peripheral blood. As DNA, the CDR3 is TGTGCCAGCAGCTTGACAGACGGAAACACCATATATTTT. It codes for CASSLTDGNTIYF.